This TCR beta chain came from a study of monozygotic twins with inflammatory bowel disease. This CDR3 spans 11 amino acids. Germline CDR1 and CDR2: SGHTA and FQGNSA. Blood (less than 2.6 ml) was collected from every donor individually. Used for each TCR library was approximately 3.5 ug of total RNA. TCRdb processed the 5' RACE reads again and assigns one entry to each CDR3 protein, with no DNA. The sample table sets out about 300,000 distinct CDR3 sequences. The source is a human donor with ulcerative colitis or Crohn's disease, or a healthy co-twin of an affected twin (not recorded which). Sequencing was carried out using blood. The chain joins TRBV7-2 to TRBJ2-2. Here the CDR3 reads CASRVAGELFF.